The rows below give T cell receptor beta chains drawn from one sample of a study of blood T cells in healthy people across ages. Using its own MiXCR run on the 5' RACE reads, TCRdb lists one record per CDR3 protein. The sample includes 1.8 million or so distinct CDR3 sequences, about two fifths seen only once; the top ten take 20% to 25%. The specimen sequenced was blood. These receptors were collected from a human donor in good health. Each CDR3 is given with its conserved first and last residue. A D gene is named only where the DNA matches it firmly. The size of a clone is reported for some rows only, either as once, few or many, or as a class for expanded clones.

j_call,d_call,v_call,clone_size,cdr3_aa,cdr3_nt
TRBJ2-3,TRBD2,TRBV7-3,few,CASSLGSVRGGTDTQYF,TGTGCCAGCAGCTTGGGGTCAGTGCGGGGGGGCACAGATACGCAGTATTTT
TRBJ2-6,-,TRBV7-9,few,CASSRILTGANVLTF,TGTGCCAGCAGCCGAATCCTAACTGGGGCCAACGTCCTGACTTTC
TRBJ1-1,-,TRBV29-1,-,CSHSFGGDTEAFF,TGCAGCCACTCCTTTGGGGGGGACACTGAAGCTTTCTTT
TRBJ2-5,-,TRBV7-2,few,CASSRYGGPETQYF,TGTGCCAGCAGCCGGTATGGGGGTCCAGAGACCCAGTACTTC
TRBJ2-7,-,TRBV4-1,few,CASSLLNSHEQYF,TGCGCCAGCAGCCTCCTAAATTCTCACGAGCAGTACTTC
TRBJ1-2,-,TRBV9,many,CASSVTGRGYTF,TGTGCCAGCAGCGTCACAGGGAGGGGCTACACCTTC
TRBJ2-5,-,TRBV2,many,CASSDYGSPQETQYF,TGTGCCAGCAGTGATTACGGGAGCCCACAAGAGACCCAGTACTTC
TRBJ1-2,TRBD1,TRBV18,once,CASSLSGFRDRVGYTF,TGTGCCAGCTCACTTTCGGGCTTCCGGGACAGGGTCGGCTACACCTTC
TRBJ2-3,-,TRBV6-1,few,CASSGSDYFSQYF,TGTGCCAGCAGTGGTTCGGACTACTTTTCGCAGTATTTT
TRBJ1-5,TRBD1,TRBV5-1,few,CASSWTGGEGQPQHF,TGCGCCAGCAGCTGGACAGGGGGGGAAGGTCAGCCCCAGCATTTT
TRBJ2-3,TRBD2,TRBV5-1,-,CASSLESGGHTDTQYF,TGCGCCAGCAGCTTGGAAAGCGGGGGCCACACAGATACGCAGTATTTT
TRBJ2-5,-,TRBV7-2,-,CASSLALNRGAIQETQYF,TGTGCCAGCAGCTTAGCGCTTAACCGGGGGGCCATCCAAGAGACCCAGTACTTC
TRBJ2-5,-,TRBV15,-,CTTSRDRDTVGETQYF,TGTACCACCAGCAGAGATCGGGACACCGTCGGGGAGACCCAGTACTTC
TRBJ2-3,-,TRBV18,many,CASSPLVDTQYF,TGTGCCAGCAGCCCCCTGGTAGATACGCAGTATTTT
TRBJ2-3,-,TRBV6-6,-,CASSQRTHTDAQYF,TGTGCCAGCAGCCAGCGGACACACACAGATGCGCAGTATTTT
TRBJ2-7,-,TRBV6-5,few,CASSLYPGGRYEQYF,TGTGCCAGCAGTTTGTACCCCGGGGGCCGCTACGAGCAGTACTTC
TRBJ1-2,-,TRBV7-9,-,CASTLSGDTNYGYTF,TGTGCCAGCACCCTGTCAGGGGATACTAACTATGGCTACACCTTC
TRBJ1-1,TRBD1,TRBV7-8,-,CASSLYGQGNTEAFF,TGTGCCAGCAGCTTATACGGACAGGGAAACACTGAAGCTTTCTTT
TRBJ2-7,-,TRBV7-9,few,CASSPRTREIEQYF,TGTGCCAGCAGCCCCCGGACCCGGGAGATCGAGCAGTACTTC
TRBJ2-7,TRBD1,TRBV20-1,-,CSARADRRPYEQYF,TGCAGTGCTAGAGCGGACAGGAGGCCCTACGAGCAGTACTTC
TRBJ2-7,TRBD1,TRBV12-3/TRBV12-4,-,CAGSLGGQGGKGSYEQYF,TGTGCCGGCAGTCTAGGGGGACAGGGGGGAAAAGGCTCCTACGAGCAGTACTTC
TRBJ2-2,-,TRBV6-1,few,CASSLAWELFF,TGTGCCAGCAGTTTAGCGTGGGAGCTGTTTTTT
TRBJ2-1,-,TRBV5-4,-,CASSFKGGNEQFF,TGTGCCAGCAGCTTTAAGGGAGGAAATGAGCAGTTCTTC
TRBJ2-3,-,TRBV12-3/TRBV12-4,few,CASSFIGQTDTQYF,TGTGCCAGCAGTTTCATAGGCCAAACAGATACGCAGTATTTT
TRBJ2-3,TRBD2,TRBV29-1,few,CSVFLGGLEITDTQYF,TGCAGCGTTTTCCTGGGGGGACTAGAGATTACAGATACGCAGTATTTT
TRBJ2-7,-,TRBV7-6,-,CASSLTASTYEQYF,TGTGCCAGCAGCTTGACAGCTAGTACCTACGAGCAGTACTTC
TRBJ1-5,-,TRBV7-6,-,CASSLEASNQPQHF,TGTGCCAGCAGCTTGGAGGCTAGCAATCAGCCCCAGCATTTT
TRBJ1-2,-,TRBV7-2,few,CASSSTKGDTDYGYTF,TGTGCCAGCAGCTCCACGAAGGGGGACACCGACTATGGCTACACCTTC